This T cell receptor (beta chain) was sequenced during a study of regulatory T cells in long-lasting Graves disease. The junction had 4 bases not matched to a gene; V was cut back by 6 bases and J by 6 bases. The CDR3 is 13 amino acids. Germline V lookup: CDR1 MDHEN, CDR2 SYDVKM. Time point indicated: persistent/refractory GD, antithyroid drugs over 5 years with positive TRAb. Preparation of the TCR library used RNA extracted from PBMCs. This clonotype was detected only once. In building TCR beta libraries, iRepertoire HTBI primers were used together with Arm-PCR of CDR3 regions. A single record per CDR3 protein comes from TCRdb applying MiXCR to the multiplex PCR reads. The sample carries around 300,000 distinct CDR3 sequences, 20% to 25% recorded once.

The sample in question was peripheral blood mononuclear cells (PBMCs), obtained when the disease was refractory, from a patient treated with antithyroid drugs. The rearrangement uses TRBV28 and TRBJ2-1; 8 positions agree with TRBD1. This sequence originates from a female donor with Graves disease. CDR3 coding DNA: TGTGCCAGCAGCCCCGGGACAGGCAATGAGCAGTTCTTC. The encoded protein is CASSPGTGNEQFF.